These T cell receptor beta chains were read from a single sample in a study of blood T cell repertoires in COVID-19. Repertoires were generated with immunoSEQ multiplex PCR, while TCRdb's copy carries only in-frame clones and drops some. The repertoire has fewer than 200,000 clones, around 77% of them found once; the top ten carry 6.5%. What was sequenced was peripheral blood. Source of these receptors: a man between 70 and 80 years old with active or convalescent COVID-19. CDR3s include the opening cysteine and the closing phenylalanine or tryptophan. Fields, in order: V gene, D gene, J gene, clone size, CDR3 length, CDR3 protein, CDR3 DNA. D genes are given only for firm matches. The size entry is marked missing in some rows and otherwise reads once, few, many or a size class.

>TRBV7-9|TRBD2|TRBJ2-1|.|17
CASSGDLAALSYNEQFF
TGTGCCAGCAGCGGAGATCTAGCGGCCCTCTCCTACAATGAGCAGTTCTTC
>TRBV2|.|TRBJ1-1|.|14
CASSNRLQNTEAFF
TGTGCCAGCAGTAATAGACTCCAGAACACTGAAGCTTTCTTT
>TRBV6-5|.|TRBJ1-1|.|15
CASSYSGGGNTEAFF
TGTGCCAGCAGTTACTCGGGCGGGGGGAACACTGAAGCTTTCTTT
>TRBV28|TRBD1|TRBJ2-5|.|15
CASSLFVTGTETQYF
TGTGCCAGCAGTTTATTCGTGACAGGGACAGAGACCCAGTACTTC
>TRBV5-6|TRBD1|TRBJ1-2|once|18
CASSKHISPGQGIYGYTF
TGTGCCAGCAGCAAACATATAAGTCCGGGACAGGGAATATATGGCTACACCTTC
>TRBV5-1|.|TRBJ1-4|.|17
CASSLGRGPGANEKLFF
TGCGCCAGCAGCTTGGGCAGGGGACCTGGTGCTAATGAAAAACTGTTTTTT
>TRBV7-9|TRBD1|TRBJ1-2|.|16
CATYRQGRTANYGYTF
TGTGCCACCTACCGACAGGGAAGAACGGCTAACTATGGCTACACCTTC
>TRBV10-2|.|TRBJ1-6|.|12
CASGAGNSPLHF
TGCGCCAGCGGGGCGGGGAATTCACCCCTCCACTTT
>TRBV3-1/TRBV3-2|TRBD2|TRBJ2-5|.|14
CASSQGTSQETQYF
TGTGCCAGCAGCCAAGGGACTAGCCAAGAGACCCAGTACTTC
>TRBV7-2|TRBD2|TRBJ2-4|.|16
CASSSSGGLAKNIQYF
TGTGCCAGCAGTTCTAGCGGGGGACTAGCCAAAAACATTCAGTACTTC
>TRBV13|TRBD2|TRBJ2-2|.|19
CASSPERGGTFGLTGELFF
TGTGCCAGCAGCCCTGAGCGGGGGGGCACTTTTGGTCTCACCGGGGAGCTGTTTTTT
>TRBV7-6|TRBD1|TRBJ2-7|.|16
CASSLGQAGTGAEQYF
TGTGCCAGCAGCTTAGGACAAGCCGGGACAGGGGCCGAGCAGTACTTC
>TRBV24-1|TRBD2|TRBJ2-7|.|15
CATSETLAAHYEQYF
TGTGCCACCAGTGAGACACTAGCGGCCCACTACGAGCAGTACTTC
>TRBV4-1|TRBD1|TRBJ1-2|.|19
CASSQDLKGQGTAIYGYTF
TGCGCCAGCAGCCAAGATCTAAAGGGACAGGGTACGGCGATCTATGGCTACACCTTC
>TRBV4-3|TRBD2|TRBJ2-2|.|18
CASSQALAGAANTGELFF
TGCGCCAGCAGCCAAGCCTTAGCGGGGGCGGCGAACACCGGGGAGCTGTTTTTT
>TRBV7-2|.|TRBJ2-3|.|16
CASSLRARRGTDTQYF
TGTGCCAGCAGCTTACGTGCGCGGCGGGGCACAGATACGCAGTATTTT